This T cell receptor (beta chain) was captured by sequencing in a study of control samples from healthy donors and cancer patients. The CDR3 covers 13 residues. Trimming left V 1 base short and J 2 bases short, with 5 bases between. TCRdb keeps only in-frame clones here, not all; method: immunoSEQ multiplex PCR. This sample yields roughly 120,000 clones, of which around 90% are seen a single time; around 40% belongs to the top ten. On this clone itself: Other DNA sequences in the sample encode the same CDR3.

The sample was blood. This receptor was taken from a man aged 45-65 years in good health. The V gene is TRBV12-3 or TRBV12-4, the J gene TRBJ1-1; D is unresolved. CDR3 loop: CASSLGRNTEAFF. DNA for the CDR3: TGTGCCAGCAGTTTAGGTCGAAACACTGAAGCTTTCTTT.